This T cell receptor beta chain emerged from a study of neoadjuvant nivolumab and ipilimumab in lung cancer. The study, taken as a whole, reports: Only two of four nivolumab-treated tumors gained richness and clonality by surgery. Pretherapy blood TCR richness correlated positively with resected tumor richness. Resected tumors had greater TCR richness and clonality than uninvolved lung.

V was shortened by 2 bases and J by 7 bases, with 12 bases between the two germline ends. The CDR3 covers 13 residues. Germline CDR1 reads SGHTA; CDR2 reads FQGTGA. Comments on this clone: Its antigen is undetermined.

The table came from immunoSEQ multiplex PCR; TCRdb's copy has only in-frame clones and leaves some out. In the table there are 44,000 or so clones, 80% to 90% of which are singletons. This specimen was blood, taken before neoadjuvant nivolumab, alone or with ipilimumab. The chain has TRBV7-3 and TRBJ2-7, with D perhaps assigned TRBD1 or TRBD2 (5 bases each). This receptor was taken from an adult with non-small cell lung cancer. Some clones in this sample may be carry-over from other donors' samples. The CDR3 DNA sequence: TGTGCCAGCAGCTTAGACGGGGCAAGGGAGCAGTACTTC. It encodes CASSLDGAREQYF. Full variable domain (outside the CDR3, taken from reference TRBV7-3 and TRBJ2-7): GAGVSQTPSNKVTEKGKYVELRCDPISGHTALYWYRQSLGQGPEFLIYFQGTGAADDSGLPNDRFFAVRPEGSVSTLKIQRTERGDSAVYLCASSLDGAREQYFGPGTRLTVT.